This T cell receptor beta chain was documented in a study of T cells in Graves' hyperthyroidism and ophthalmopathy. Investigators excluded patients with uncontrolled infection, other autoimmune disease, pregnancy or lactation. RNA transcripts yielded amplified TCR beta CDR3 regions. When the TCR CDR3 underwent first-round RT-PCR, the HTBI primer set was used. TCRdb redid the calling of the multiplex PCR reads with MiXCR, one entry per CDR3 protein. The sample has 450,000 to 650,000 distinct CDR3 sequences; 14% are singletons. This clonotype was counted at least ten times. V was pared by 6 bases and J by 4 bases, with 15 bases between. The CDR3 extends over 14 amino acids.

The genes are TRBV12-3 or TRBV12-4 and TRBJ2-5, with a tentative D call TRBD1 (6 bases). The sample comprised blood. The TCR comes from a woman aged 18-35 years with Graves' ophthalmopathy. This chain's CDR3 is CASSTGSSGETQYF. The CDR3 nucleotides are TGTGCCAGCAGCACAGGGAGTTCGGGAGAGACCCAGTACTTC.